What follows are 18 T cell receptor beta chains derived from one specimen sequenced in a study of brain T cells in children with intractable seizures. The method was immunoSEQ multiplex PCR; TCRdb's version includes in-frame clones alone and lacks a portion of them. The data contain 110,000 or so clones, 94% of them singletons. The sequencing used peripheral blood, collected at surgery. All receptors come from a boy younger than two with hemimegalencephaly and intractable seizures.

This rearrangement joins TRBV29-1 to TRBJ2-5; D gene ambiguous. Germline assignment: CDR1 SQVTM and CDR2 ANQGSEA. V was pared by 5 bases and J by 1 base, with 8 bases between. CDR3 length: 12 residues. The CDR3, as DNA: TGCAGCGTTTTACAGAGCCAAGAGACCCAGTACTTC. It codes for CSVLQSQETQYF.

This chain joins TRBV30 and TRBJ1-1, with D unresolved. Trimming shortened V by 5 bases and J by 0 bases, and 4 bases separated the two germline ends. This CDR3 spans 11 amino acids. Germline V gives CDR1 GTSNPN, CDR2 SVGIG (reference sequence). CDR3 DNA sequence: TGTGCCTGGGGGTTGAACACTGAAGCTTTCTTT. Protein product: CAWGLNTEAFF. Looking up the rest from reference TRBV30 and TRBJ1-1 gives the full variable domain: SQTIHQWPATLVQPVGSPLSLECTVEGTSNPNLYWYRQAAGRGLQLLFYSVGIGQISSEVPQNLSASRPQDRQFILSSKKLLLSDSGFYLCAWGLNTEAFFGQGTRLTVV.

The chain is built from TRBV5-5 and TRBJ2-5; D possibly corresponds to TRBD1 (5 bases). Trimming stripped 0 bases from V and 7 bases from J, with 10 bases between. The CDR3 totals 13 residues. Per germline, CDR1 SGHKS and CDR2 YYEKEE (reference sequence). In DNA, the CDR3 is TGTGCCAGCAGCTTGGCAGGGCGTAGGACCCAGTACTTC. It specifies CASSLAGRRTQYF.

The V call is TRBV6-2 or TRBV6-3, the J call TRBJ1-1, with unresolved D. V lost 6 bases and J 4 bases, leaving 9 bases between the germline ends. This CDR3 has 12 residues. Germline CDR1 reads MNHEY; CDR2 reads SVGEGT. The CDR3 is CASSGRGTEAFF. The CDR3 DNA is TGTGCCAGCAGCGGGCGGGGCACTGAAGCTTTCTTT.

This chain links TRBV28 with TRBJ2-7; 7 nucleotides line up with TRBD1. The CDR3 consists of 15 residues. V was clipped by 6 bases and J by 4 bases; unmatched bases: 12. Germline CDR1 reads MDHEN; CDR2 reads SYDVKM. The CDR3 sequence is CASSAGTVGLYEQYF. For the CDR3, the DNA is TGTGCCAGCAGCGCCGGGACAGTGGGGCTATACGAGCAGTACTTC.

The chain uses TRBV29-1 and TRBJ2-2; D is tentatively TRBD1 or TRBD2 (5 bases each). Germline CDR1 SQVTM, CDR2 ANQGSEA. The CDR3 extends over 14 amino acids. Trimming took 3 bases from V and 0 from J, leaving 8 bases between them. In nucleotides, the CDR3 is TGCAGCGTTGAGGGGACGTCGAACACCGGGGAGCTGTTTTTT. Its protein is CSVEGTSNTGELFF.

The chain is built from TRBV3-1 (or the pseudogene TRBV3-2) and TRBJ1-3; D not certain. Germline V gene lookup returns CDR1 LGHDT and CDR2 YNNKEL (reference sequence). The CDR3 has 11 residues. Trimming shortened V by 8 bases and J by 4 bases, and 6 bases separated the two germline ends. In DNA, the CDR3 is TGTGCCAGCCGGCGGGGAAACACCATATATTTT. This gives the protein CASRRGNTIYF.

This clone was recorded only once. This chain links TRBV11-3 with TRBJ2-7; TRBD1 might be the D (5 bases). Trimming removed 4 bases from V and 6 bases from J, with 10 bases in between. The CDR3 is made up of 12 amino acids. Germline CDR1 reads SGHNT; CDR2 reads YENEEA. CDR3 sequence (DNA): TGTGCCAGCAGCTCCCGACAGCTCGAGCAGTACTTC. Protein: CASSSRQLEQYF.

This chain joins TRBV15 and TRBJ1-2; D gene unclear. V gave up 8 bases and J gave up 3 bases, with 16 bases separating them. The germline V gene has CDR1 LNHNV and CDR2 YYDKDF (reference sequence). CDR3 length: 14 residues. The CDR3 reads CATGEFYRDYGYTF. CDR3 bases: TGTGCCACCGGGGAATTTTATCGGGACTATGGCTACACCTTC. Variable domain in full (rest from reference TRBV15 and TRBJ1-2): DAMVIQNPRYQVTQFGKPVTLSCSQTLNHNVMYWYQQKSSQAPKLLFHYYDKDFNNEADTPDNFQSRRPNTSFCFLDIRSPGLGDTAMYLCATGEFYRDYGYTFGSGTRLTVV.

The rearrangement uses TRBV5-6 and TRBJ1-2, with D uncertain. The CDR3 is 18 amino acids. CDR1 SGHDT and CDR2 YYEEEE come from the germline V gene. Trimming took off 0 bases at V and 0 bases at J, with 18 bases between the two ends. CDR3 coding DNA: TGTGCCAGCAGCTTGGCCGTTTACGAAGGGTCTCCTAACTATGGCTACACCTTC. This gives the protein CASSLAVYEGSPNYGYTF. Based on the CDR3 plus reference TRBV5-6 and TRBJ1-2, the full variable domain is DAGVTQSPTHLIKTRGQQVTLRCSPKSGHDTVSWYQQALGQGPQFIFQYYEEEERQRGNFPDRFSGHQFPNYSSELNVNALLLGDSALYLCASSLAVYEGSPNYGYTFGSGTRLTVV.

The chain couples TRBV7-3 to TRBJ2-7, with a tentative D call TRBD1 (5 bases). The CDR3 spans 15 residues. Germline CDR1 is SGHTA and CDR2 is FQGTGA. V lost 6 bases, J lost 0 bases, and 15 bases lay in between. CDR3 amino acids: CASRPDSSASYEQYF. The CDR3 DNA follows: TGTGCCAGCAGACCCGACAGTTCCGCCTCCTACGAGCAGTACTTC.

The chain uses TRBV27 and TRBJ2-7; D is unresolved. The germline CDR1 and CDR2 sequences are MNHEY and SMNVEV (reference sequence). Between the trimmed V and J ends, which lost 0 bases and 3 bases, there was a span of 6 bases. The CDR3 is made up of 13 amino acids. For the CDR3, the DNA is TGTGCCAGCAGTTTATCGCACAGCTACGAGCAGTACTTC. It encodes CASSLSHSYEQYF.

The chain has TRBV11-2 and TRBJ2-7, with a possible D match to TRBD1 (5 bases). V was clipped by 5 bases and J by 5 bases, with 10 bases between them. Per germline, CDR1 SGHAT and CDR2 FQNNGV. This CDR3 is 12 amino acids long. The CDR3 loop reads CASSPQGHEQYF. The CDR3 nucleotides are TGTGCCAGCAGCCCGCAGGGCCACGAGCAGTACTTC. The full variable domain, rest sourced from reference TRBV11-2 and TRBJ2-7, is EAGVAQSPRYKIIEKRQSVAFWCNPISGHATLYWYQQILGQGPKLLIQFQNNGVVDDSQLPKDRFSAERLKGVDSTLKIQPAKLEDSAVYLCASSPQGHEQYFGPGTRLTVT.

This clone was counted a single time. The V and J genes are TRBV10-3 and TRBJ1-1; possibly TRBD1 for D (6 bases). Germline V gene data show CDR1 as ENHRY and CDR2 as SYGVKD. The CDR3 totals 13 residues. Trimming stripped 3 bases from V and 8 bases from J, with 13 bases between. CDR3 amino acids: CAISERIGQEAFF. In nucleotides, the CDR3 is TGTGCCATCAGTGAAAGAATCGGACAGGAAGCTTTCTTT.

The V and J genes are TRBV4-2 and TRBJ2-1; TRBD2 agrees at 13 bases. The ends lost 1 base at V and 5 bases at J; junction bases unmatched: 14. Germline V CDR1 and CDR2: LGHNA, YNFKEQ. The CDR3 sequence is 20 residues long. The CDR3 DNA is TGTGCCAGCAGCCAAGGCAGTACTAGCGGGAGGGCCTTAGAACACAATGAGCAGTTCTTC. It is translated as CASSQGSTSGRALEHNEQFF.

This chain connects TRBV30 to TRBJ1-1; no reliable D call. Trimming cost V 5 bases and J 1 base, with 11 bases left between them. Germline values: CDR1 GTSNPN, CDR2 SVGIG (reference sequence). The CDR3 runs 13 residues. The CDR3 spells CAWGRHQNTEAFF. Here the CDR3 DNA reads TGTGCCTGGGGGCGACACCAGAACACTGAAGCTTTCTTT.

This clone was counted once. This chain joins TRBV10-3 and TRBJ2-5; D may correspond to TRBD1 or TRBD2 (5 bases each). This CDR3 spans 14 amino acids. Germline CDR1 and CDR2: ENHRY and SYGVKD. V shed 6 bases and J shed 1 base, with 12 bases lying between them. This CDR3 reads CAISAPGTQETQYF. In DNA, the CDR3 is TGTGCCATCAGCGCCCCCGGGACCCAAGAGACCCAGTACTTC.

This chain uses TRBV5-1 with TRBJ2-1, with TRBD2 identical over 8 bases. Unmatched junction bases numbered 6, after V lost 0 bases and J lost 7 bases. Germline assignment: CDR1 SGHRS and CDR2 YFSETQ. The CDR3 sequence is 15 residues long. The chain's CDR3 is CASSLASGQLNEQFF. In nucleotides, the CDR3 is TGCGCCAGCAGCTTGGCTAGCGGGCAGTTAAATGAGCAGTTCTTC.